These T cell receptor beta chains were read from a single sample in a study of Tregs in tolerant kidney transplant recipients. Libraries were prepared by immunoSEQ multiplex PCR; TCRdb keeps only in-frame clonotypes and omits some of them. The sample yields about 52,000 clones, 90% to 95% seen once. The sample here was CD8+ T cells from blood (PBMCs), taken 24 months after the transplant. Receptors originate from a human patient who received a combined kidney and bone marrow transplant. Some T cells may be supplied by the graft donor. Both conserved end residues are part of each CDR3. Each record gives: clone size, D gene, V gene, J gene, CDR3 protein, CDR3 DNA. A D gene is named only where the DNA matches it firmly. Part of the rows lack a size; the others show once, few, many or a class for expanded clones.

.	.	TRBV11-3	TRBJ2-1	CASSSRRGGNEQFF	TGTGCCAGCAGCTCCCGAAGGGGGGGCAATGAGCAGTTCTTC
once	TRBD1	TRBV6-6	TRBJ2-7	CASGQPGQVSYEQYF	TGTGCCAGCGGACAACCGGGACAGGTCTCCTACGAGCAGTACTTC
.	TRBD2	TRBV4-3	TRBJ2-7	CASSQVGLAGASYEQYF	TGCGCCAGCAGCCAAGTAGGGCTAGCGGGAGCATCCTACGAGCAGTACTTC
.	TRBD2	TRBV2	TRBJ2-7	CATPTSGRNEQYF	TGTGCCACCCCGACTAGCGGGAGGAACGAGCAGTACTTC
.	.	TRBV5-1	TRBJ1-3	CASSLDGDSGNTIYF	TGCGCCAGCAGCTTGGATGGAGACTCTGGAAACACCATATATTTT
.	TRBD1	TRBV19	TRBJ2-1	CASSMGDRSSYNEQFF	TGTGCCAGTAGTATGGGGGACAGGAGCTCCTACAATGAGCAGTTCTTC
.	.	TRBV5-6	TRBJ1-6	CASSLGRGNSPLHF	TGTGCCAGCAGCTTGGGTAGGGGAAATTCCCCCCTCCACTTT
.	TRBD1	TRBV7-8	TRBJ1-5	CASSHDQGAKQPQHF	TGTGCCAGCAGCCACGACCAGGGGGCCAAGCAGCCCCAGCATTTT
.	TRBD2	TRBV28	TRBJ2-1	CASSFTFLRDQSGRAFEQFF	TGTGCCAGCAGTTTCACATTCCTCAGGGACCAGAGCGGGAGGGCATTTGAGCAGTTCTTC
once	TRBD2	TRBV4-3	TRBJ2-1	CASSQDRLAGDYNEQFF	TGCGCCAGCAGCCAAGATAGGCTAGCGGGAGACTACAATGAGCAGTTCTTC
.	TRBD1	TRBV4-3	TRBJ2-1	CASSQDGTVSEQFF	TGCGCCAGCAGCCAAGATGGGACAGTTAGTGAGCAGTTCTTC
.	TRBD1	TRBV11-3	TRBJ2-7	CASSPRDRGPYEQYF	TGTGCCAGCAGCCCCCGGGACAGGGGTCCCTACGAGCAGTACTTC
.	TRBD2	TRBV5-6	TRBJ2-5	CASSLALAGPYQETQYF	TGTGCCAGCAGCTTGGCCCTAGCGGGGCCTTACCAAGAGACCCAGTACTTC
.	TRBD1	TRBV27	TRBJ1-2	CASSLRTGGFYGYTF	TGTGCCAGCAGTTTGAGGACAGGGGGGTTCTATGGCTACACCTTC
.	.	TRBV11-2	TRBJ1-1	CASSEGYTEAFF	TGTGCCAGCAGTGAGGGTTACACTGAAGCTTTCTTT
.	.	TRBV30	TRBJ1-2	CAWSDGVALGGYTF	TGTGCCTGGAGCGACGGAGTTGCATTAGGTGGCTACACCTTC
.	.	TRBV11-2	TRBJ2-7	CASSPMWEDGEQYF	TGTGCCAGCAGCCCGATGTGGGAGGATGGGGAGCAGTACTTC
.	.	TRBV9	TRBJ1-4	CASSVKGGREEKLFF	TGTGCCAGCAGCGTAAAGGGGGGGCGAGAGGAAAAACTGTTTTTT
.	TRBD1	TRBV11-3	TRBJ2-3	CASSLNRGVGTDTQYF	TGTGCCAGCAGCTTAAACAGGGGAGTTGGCACAGATACGCAGTATTTT
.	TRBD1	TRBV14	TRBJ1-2	CASSPWTGDYGYTF	TGTGCCAGCAGCCCCTGGACAGGTGACTATGGCTACACCTTC
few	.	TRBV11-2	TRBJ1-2	CASIILGGQDGNYGYTF	TGTGCCAGCATCATTCTCGGGGGTCAAGACGGGAACTATGGCTACACCTTC
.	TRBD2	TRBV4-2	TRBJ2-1	CASSQGTGTSGYNGQFF	TGTGCCAGCAGCCAAGGTACCGGGACTAGTGGGTACAATGGGCAGTTCTTC